This T cell receptor beta chain was profiled in a study of blood T cell repertoires in COVID-19. Original methodology: Estimation of nucleated cell counts relied on the amplification of reference gene primers. Produced via immunoSEQ multiplex PCR; TCRdb's table is partial and in-frame only. V, J and clone size are taken as reported in that table, and D and trimming were inferred from the DNA itself. This table has 250,000 or so clones, approximately 90% appearing once. The CDR3 runs 15 residues. CDR1 LNHNV and CDR2 YYDKDF come from the germline V gene (reference sequence). V shed 0 bases and J shed 4 bases, with 10 bases lying between them.

The sample comprised peripheral blood. The chain is built from TRBV15 and TRBJ2-1, with D perhaps matching TRBD1 (6 bases). This clonotype originated in a woman aged 30 to 39 with active or convalescent COVID-19. Here the CDR3 reads CATSRDGTQYNEQFF. Written as DNA, the CDR3 is TGTGCCACCAGCAGAGATGGGACACAATACAATGAGCAGTTCTTC.